The present T cell receptor (beta chain) was sequenced within a study of OX40 agonist ivuxolimab in advanced cancers. About the research overall: Every 2 weeks, patients received ivuxolimab intravenously, dosed at 0.01 to 10 mg/kg. Points from the study as a whole: Expanded clones were, on average, more numerous in CD8+ T cells than in CD4+. At 0.1 to 3.0 mg/kg, clonal expansion of CD4+ and CD8+ blood T cells had occurred by week 6.

Trimming removed 0 bases from V and 5 bases from J, with 7 bases in between. This CDR3 is 13 amino acids long. CDR1 is MNHEY, CDR2 SVGAGI, per germline. TCRdb's copy holds only in-frame clones and misses some; the assay was immunoSEQ multiplex PCR. The sample has tens of thousands of clones, 80% to 90% seen once. A remark on this clone: Its specificity is not known.

The sequencing used CD4+ or CD8+ T cells sorted from blood, collected in a trial of the OX40 agonist ivuxolimab. The receptor's source is an adult with an advanced solid tumor such as melanoma, head and neck, liver or kidney cancer. The rearrangement links TRBV6-5 to TRBJ1-1; the D is unclear. For the CDR3, the DNA is TGTGCCAGCAGTTACTCAGGTCGGACTGAAGCTTTCTTT. It yields the protein CASSYSGRTEAFF.